Below, 29 T cell receptor beta chains from the same sample are listed, as sequenced in a study of T cell repertoires in ileal Crohn's disease. The method was immunoSEQ multiplex PCR; TCRdb's version includes in-frame clones alone and lacks a portion of them. The table shows 5,500 to 8,000 clones, with around 83% occurring only once. Time point specified: inflamed ileum from the surgical specimen. Sample: ileal tissue. Source of these receptors: an adult with Crohn's disease.

This chain connects TRBV5-1 to TRBJ2-1, with 7 positions matching TRBD2. The ends lost 0 bases at V and 6 bases at J; junction bases unmatched: 6. There are 15 residues in the CDR3. The germline gives CDR1 SGHRS, CDR2 YFSETQ. CDR3 residues: CASSLAAGVLNEQFF. CDR3 DNA sequence: TGCGCCAGCAGCTTGGCTGCGGGGGTGCTCAATGAGCAGTTCTTC. Full variable domain (remainder filled in from reference TRBV5-1 and TRBJ2-1): KAGVTQTPRYLIKTRGQQVTLSCSPISGHRSVSWYQQTPGQGLQFLFEYFSETQRNKGNFPGRFSGRQFSNSRSEMNVSTLELGDSALYLCASSLAAGVLNEQFFGPGTRLTVL.

The CDR3 loop reads CASSVRARNTEAFF. The CDR3 DNA sequence: TGTGCCAGCAGCGTCAGGGCCAGGAACACTGAAGCTTTCTTT. The chain is built from TRBV11-2 and TRBJ1-1; perhaps TRBD1 as D (5 bases). CDR1 is SGHAT, CDR2 FQNNGV, per germline. V shed 5 bases and J shed 1 base, with 11 bases lying between them. This CDR3 contains 14 residues.

This chain links TRBV6-6 with TRBJ1-1; D is possibly TRBD1 (6 bases). Trimming took 7 bases from V and 8 from J, leaving 20 bases between them. CDR1 and CDR2 (germline): MNHNY, SVGAGI (reference sequence). The CDR3 has 14 amino acids. This CDR3 is CASNKGGGDLEAFF. DNA for the CDR3: TGTGCCAGCAACAAGGGGGGGGGAGACTTGGAAGCTTTCTTT.

The chain recombines TRBV5-8 with TRBJ1-2, with D hard to call. The CDR3 length is 12 residues. V lost 4 bases and J 8 bases, leaving 12 bases between the germline ends. The germline CDR1 and CDR2 sequences are SGHTS and YDEGEE. CDR3 sequence: CASSPWEGGYTF. CDR3 in DNA: TGTGCCAGCAGCCCGTGGGAGGGAGGCTACACCTTC.

In DNA, the CDR3 is TGTGCCAGCTCACCAGCCAGACTCTCATCTGGAAACACCATATATTTT. Residues: CASSPARLSSGNTIYF. This rearrangement joins TRBV18 to TRBJ1-3; D ambiguous. Per the germline V gene, CDR1 is KGHSH and CDR2 is LQKENI. This CDR3 comprises 16 residues. The V end was cut by 2 bases, the J end by 1 base, with 12 bases between. The full variable domain, completed using reference TRBV18 and TRBJ1-3, is NAGVMQNPRHLVRRRGQEARLRCSPMKGHSHVYWYRQLPEEGLKFMVYLQKENIIDESGMPKERFSAEFPKEGPSILRIQQVVRGDSAAYFCASSPARLSSGNTIYFGEGSWLTVV.

This chain uses TRBV9 with TRBJ2-3, with D perhaps TRBD1 (6 bases). Per the germline V gene, CDR1 is SGDLS and CDR2 is YYNGEE. The V end was cut by 3 bases, the J end by 6 bases, with 17 bases between. The CDR3 consists of 15 residues. The CDR3 DNA follows: TGTGCCAGCAGCGCCCGGACAGCGCCTACGGATACGCAGTATTTT. Amino acids: CASSARTAPTDTQYF. Full variable domain (outside the CDR3, taken from reference TRBV9 and TRBJ2-3): DSGVTQTPKHLITATGQRVTLRCSPRSGDLSVYWYQQSLDQGLQFLIQYYNGEERAKGNILERFSAQQFPDLHSELNLSSLELGDSALYFCASSARTAPTDTQYFGPGTRLTVL.

The CDR3 DNA follows: TGCGCCAGCAGCTTGAGGGAGGGCTACTACTACGAGCAGTACTTC. This sequence encodes CASSLREGYYYEQYF. This sequence joins TRBV5-1 and TRBJ2-7, with 7 bases fitting TRBD2. This CDR3 has 15 amino acids. V lost 1 base, J lost 3 bases, and 7 bases stayed unmatched. Germline V gives CDR1 SGHRS, CDR2 YFSETQ. Full variable domain (missing parts from reference TRBV5-1 and TRBJ2-7): KAGVTQTPRYLIKTRGQQVTLSCSPISGHRSVSWYQQTPGQGLQFLFEYFSETQRNKGNFPGRFSGRQFSNSRSEMNVSTLELGDSALYLCASSLREGYYYEQYFGPGTRLTVT.

The chain joins TRBV30 to TRBJ2-5; 7 positions match TRBD2. In germline, CDR1 is GTSNPN, CDR2 SVGIG (reference sequence). V dropped 2 bases and J dropped 9; count of bases not matched to a gene: 9. The CDR3 consists of 13 residues. The CDR3 spells CAWSYSLATPQYF. CDR3 DNA sequence: TGTGCCTGGAGTTACTCACTAGCGACCCCCCAGTACTTC. Based on the CDR3 plus reference TRBV30 and TRBJ2-5, the full variable domain is SQTIHQWPATLVQPVGSPLSLECTVEGTSNPNLYWYRQAAGRGLQLLFYSVGIGQISSEVPQNLSASRPQDRQFILSSKKLLLSDSGFYLCAWSYSLATPQYFGPGTRLLVL.

The chain uses TRBV5-1 and TRBJ2-1; D ambiguous. Between the trimmed V and J ends, which lost 4 bases and 4 bases, there was a span of 15 bases. The CDR3 runs to 15 residues. Per germline, CDR1 SGHRS and CDR2 YFSETQ. CDR3 region: CASSLEADLYNEQFF. CDR3 DNA sequence: TGCGCCAGCAGCCTTGAGGCGGATCTTTACAATGAGCAGTTCTTC.

The chain carries TRBV14 and TRBJ1-2; weak D call: TRBD1 (6 bases). Germline V gene sequence: CDR1 SGHDN, CDR2 FVKESK. V lost 5 bases and J 8 bases, leaving 21 bases between the germline ends. The CDR3 sequence is 15 residues long. CDR3 sequence reads: CASSETGQKRGGYTF. DNA of the CDR3: TGTGCCAGCAGCGAAACGGGACAAAAGAGGGGAGGCTACACCTTC.

This chain connects TRBV5-1 to TRBJ2-1, with TRBD2 matching 7 bases. V dropped 9 bases and J dropped 6; count of bases not matched to a gene: 15. Germline V gene lookup returns CDR1 SGHRS and CDR2 YFSETQ. The CDR3 extends over 15 amino acids. CDR3 in amino acids: CATSGRTSGRNEQFF. The DNA of the CDR3 is TGCGCCACCTCGGGACGGACTAGTGGTCGCAATGAGCAGTTCTTC.

This chain uses TRBV5-4 with TRBJ1-1, with D possibly TRBD1 on 5 matching bases. Germline CDR1 and CDR2: SGHNT and YYREEE (reference sequence). This CDR3 is built from 15 residues. Trimming stripped 4 bases from V and 9 bases from J, with 22 bases between. The CDR3 region is CASSLGQSGIGKAFF. CDR3 in DNA: TGTGCCAGCAGCCTGGGGCAAAGCGGCATTGGGAAAGCTTTCTTT.

In its sample, this clone was seen once. V gene TRBV7-2 combines with J gene TRBJ2-5; D ambiguous. The CDR3 is 14 residues long. Germline V CDR1 and CDR2: SGHTA, FQGNSA. V dropped 1 base and J dropped 1 base, with 7 bases sitting between them. CDR3 region: CASSLDYSQETQYF. The CDR3 nucleotides read TGTGCCAGCAGCTTAGACTACAGCCAAGAGACCCAGTACTTC.

The V call is TRBV29-1, the J call TRBJ2-4; unclear D gene. Trimming removed 0 bases at V and 10 bases at J, with 10 bases between. This CDR3 spans 12 amino acids. Germline lookup yields CDR1 SQVTM and CDR2 ANQGSEA. The CDR3 is CSVEDPRRIQYF. The CDR3 DNA sequence: TGCAGCGTTGAAGATCCTAGACGGATTCAGTACTTC. The full variable domain, completed using reference TRBV29-1 and TRBJ2-4, is SAVISQKPSRDICQRGTSLTIQCQVDSQVTMMFWYRQQPGQSLTLIATANQGSEATYESGFVIDKFPISRPNLTFSTLTVSNMSPEDSSIYLCSVEDPRRIQYFGAGTRLSVL.

This chain links TRBV10-3 with TRBJ1-3; 7 nucleotides match TRBD1. The V gene's germline CDR1 is ENHRY and CDR2 SYGVKD. With V trimmed by 11 bases and J by 4 bases, 2 bases remained unmatched. The CDR3 spans 11 residues. DNA of the CDR3: TGTGCCTCGGGACAGGGAAACACCATATATTTT. This sequence encodes CASGQGNTIYF.

V is TRBV9 and J is TRBJ2-5; the D gene is possibly TRBD1 (8 bases). V was cut by 5 bases and J by 5 bases, with 16 bases left in between. The CDR3 loop spans 14 amino acids. Germline V lookup: CDR1 SGDLS, CDR2 YYNGEE. Here the CDR3 reads CASSFGQGGETQYF. The CDR3 bases are TGTGCCAGCAGTTTTGGACAGGGAGGGGAGACCCAGTACTTC.

This clone is large by share. The chain uses TRBV13 and TRBJ1-3; no clear D gene. There are 15 residues in the CDR3. In germline, CDR1 is PRHDT, CDR2 FYEKMQ (reference sequence). Trimming shortened V by 1 base and J by 0 bases, and 7 bases separated the two germline ends. The CDR3 DNA sequence: TGTGCCAGCAGCTTAGAGGGCTCCTCTGGAAACACCATATATTTT. Residues: CASSLEGSSGNTIYF.

The chain uses TRBV5-8 and TRBJ1-2, with D maybe TRBD1 (6 bases). The V gene's germline CDR1 is SGHTS and CDR2 YDEGEE. This CDR3 contains 12 residues. V was trimmed by 4 bases and J by 4 bases, leaving 8 bases between them. CDR3 in DNA: TGTGCCAGCAGCCAGGGGACCTATGGCTACACCTTC. This gives the protein CASSQGTYGYTF.

This sequence joins TRBV27 and TRBJ2-1; tentatively, D is TRBD2 (5 bases). The germline CDR1 and CDR2 sequences are MNHEY and SMNVEV (reference sequence). Trimming shortened V by 6 bases and J by 6 bases, and 18 bases separated the two germline ends. The length of the CDR3 is 15 residues. This CDR3 reads CASSRGEPRGNEQFF. In DNA, the CDR3 is TGTGCCAGCAGCCGAGGAGAGCCACGGGGCAATGAGCAGTTCTTC.

The chain uses TRBV14 and TRBJ2-3, with D uncertain. In germline, CDR1 is SGHDN, CDR2 FVKESK. This CDR3 is built from 15 residues. Trimming took off 2 bases at V and 7 bases at J, with 16 bases between the two ends. The CDR3 sequence: CASSQHSRRTNTQYF. CDR3 sequence (DNA): TGTGCCAGCAGCCAACATAGCAGACGTACCAATACGCAGTATTTT.

The chain is built from TRBV5-4 and TRBJ2-1, with a tentative D call TRBD2 (6 bases). V was trimmed by 4 bases and J by 8 bases, leaving 13 bases between them. Germline V gene sequence: CDR1 SGHNT, CDR2 YYREEE (reference sequence). The CDR3 loop spans 13 amino acids. The CDR3 nucleotides are TGTGCCAGCAGCCGAGGGACTCTCGATGAGCAGTTCTTC. Protein product: CASSRGTLDEQFF. Full variable domain (rest looked up from reference TRBV5-4 and TRBJ2-1): ETGVTQSPTHLIKTRGQQVTLRCSSQSGHNTVSWYQQALGQGPQFIFQYYREEENGRGNFPPRFSGLQFPNYSSELNVNALELDDSALYLCASSRGTLDEQFFGPGTRLTVL.

The rearrangement uses TRBV30 and TRBJ2-5; D perhaps matches TRBD2 (5 bases). Trimming removed 4 bases at V and 1 base at J, with 13 bases between. The CDR3 covers 14 residues. Germline V gene lookup returns CDR1 GTSNPN and CDR2 SVGIG (reference sequence). CDR3 bases: TGTGCCTGGAATCCGTCTAGCCCCCAAGAGACCCAGTACTTC. The encoded protein is CAWNPSSPQETQYF.

The genes are TRBV4-1 and TRBJ1-1, with D unresolved. The CDR3 has 15 residues. Trimming pared 0 bases from V and 0 bases from J, leaving 8 bases between. The V gene's germline CDR1 is MGHRA and CDR2 YSYEKL. The DNA for the CDR3 is TGCGCCAGCAGCCAAGATGAGATCTTGAACACTGAAGCTTTCTTT. It encodes CASSQDEILNTEAFF.

This chain uses TRBV5-4 with TRBJ1-1; D gene ambiguous. The V and J ends lost 3 bases and 6 bases respectively, with 12 bases between them. The CDR3 is 13 amino acids. CDR1 and CDR2 (germline): SGHNT, YYREEE (reference sequence). CDR3 bases: TGTGCCAGCAGCTCCCGGGTGGTCGCTGAAGCTTTCTTT. Its translation is CASSSRVVAEAFF.

J is TRBJ1-4 and V is TRBV5-4, with TRBD1 identical over 9 bases. Germline V gives CDR1 SGHNT, CDR2 YYREEE (reference sequence). Trimming cost V 4 bases and J 3 bases; bases outside gene matches: 1. This CDR3 is built from 14 residues. The CDR3 region has the DNA TGTGCCAGCAGCCGGACAGGGGCTAATGAAAAACTGTTTTTT. The encoded protein is CASSRTGANEKLFF.

This clone was observed a handful of times. The V and J genes are TRBV6-5 and TRBJ1-2; D is perhaps TRBD1 (6 bases). Trimming took off 6 bases at V and 10 bases at J, with 15 bases between the two ends. This CDR3 contains 12 residues. From germline, CDR1 is MNHEY and CDR2 SVGAGI. The CDR3 coding sequence is TGTGCCAGCAGAACCAACAGGGAGCCCTACACCTTC. Translating it yields CASRTNREPYTF.

The chain recombines TRBV9 with TRBJ2-6, with TRBD1 identical over 7 bases. The CDR3 has 20 residues. Losses at the gene ends were 4 bases for V and 1 base for J; bases not matched to a gene: 17. Germline values: CDR1 SGDLS, CDR2 YYNGEE. CDR3 sequence (DNA): TGTGCCAGCAGCCCCAGTCTTAACAGGGGAGTGGATTCTGGGGCCAACGTCCTGACTTTC. Residues: CASSPSLNRGVDSGANVLTF.

This chain links TRBV18 with TRBJ2-2; D may match TRBD1 or TRBD2 (5 bases each). V lost 2 bases and J lost 5, with 15 bases in between. The germline CDR1 and CDR2 sequences are KGHSH and LQKENI. The CDR3 length is 16 residues. CDR3 bases: TGTGCCAGCTCACCAGTGAGGGGTTCTGATACCGGGGAGCTGTTTTTT. Protein: CASSPVRGSDTGELFF.

J is TRBJ2-7 and V is TRBV19; unclear D gene. The CDR3 covers 12 residues. Germline-derived CDR1 and CDR2 are LNHDA and SQIVND (reference sequence). The germline V and J ends were trimmed by 9 bases and 6 bases, with 15 bases remaining between them. The CDR3: CASSKVGFEQYF. CDR3 in DNA: TGTGCCAGCTCTAAGGTTGGATTCGAGCAGTACTTC.